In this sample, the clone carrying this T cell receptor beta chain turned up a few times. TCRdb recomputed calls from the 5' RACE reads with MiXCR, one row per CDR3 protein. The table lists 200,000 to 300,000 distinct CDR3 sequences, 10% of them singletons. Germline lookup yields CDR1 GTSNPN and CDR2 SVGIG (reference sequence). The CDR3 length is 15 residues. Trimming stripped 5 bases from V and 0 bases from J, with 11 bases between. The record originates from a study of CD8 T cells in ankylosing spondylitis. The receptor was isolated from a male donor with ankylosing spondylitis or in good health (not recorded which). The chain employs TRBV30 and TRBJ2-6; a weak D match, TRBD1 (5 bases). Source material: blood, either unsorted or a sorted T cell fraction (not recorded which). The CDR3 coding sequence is TGTGCCTGGTGCCTAGGGGACTCTGGGGCCAACGTCCTGACTTTC. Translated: CAWCLGDSGANVLTF.